A single sample gave rise to the 6 T cell receptor beta chains below, sequenced in a study of blood T cell repertoires in COVID-19. Sequenced by immunoSEQ multiplex PCR; TCRdb stores in-frame clones only, minus some. Of 250,000 to 300,000 clones listed, 85% to 90% are singletons. The sample consisted of peripheral blood. The receptors derive from a young man with active or convalescent COVID-19.

The chain couples TRBV6-5 to TRBJ1-6, with D maybe TRBD1 (6 bases). With 2 bases removed from V and 10 bases from J, the gap between germline ends came to 15 bases. Germline V CDR1 and CDR2: MNHEY, SVGAGI. The CDR3 covers 15 residues. The CDR3 DNA sequence: TGTGCCAGCAGTTACGTTGACAGGCCCCGGTCACCCCTCCACTTT. Translation gives CASSYVDRPRSPLHF.

This rearrangement joins TRBV3-1 (or the pseudogene TRBV3-2) to TRBJ2-7; D is undetermined. The CDR3 length is 14 residues. Per germline, CDR1 LGHDT and CDR2 YNNKEL (reference sequence). Trimming stripped 2 bases from V and 9 bases from J, with 17 bases between. The CDR3 reads CASSQISSSVGQYF. CDR3 bases: TGTGCCAGCAGCCAAATCTCGTCGAGTGTTGGGCAGTACTTC.

DNA of the CDR3: TGTGCCAGCAGTTTAACCGGACTAAACAATTCACCCCTCCACTTT. Its protein product is CASSLTGLNNSPLHF. The rearrangement links TRBV28 to TRBJ1-6; D gene uncertain. The V end lost 2 bases, the J end lost 7 bases, and 12 bases lay between the germline ends. Germline V gene lookup returns CDR1 MDHEN and CDR2 SYDVKM. This CDR3 is built from 15 residues.

The chain uses TRBV9 and TRBJ2-7; D call uncertain. CDR1 and CDR2 from the germline V gene are SGDLS and YYNGEE. With 0 bases removed from V and 2 bases from J, the gap between germline ends came to 6 bases. The CDR3 covers 13 residues. The CDR3 coding sequence is TGTGCCAGCAGCGTAGACGGTGCCTACGAGCAGTACTTC. Its translation: CASSVDGAYEQYF.

This clone was detected a few times. The chain carries TRBV30 and TRBJ1-3; TRBD1 agrees at 7 bases. CDR1 is GTSNPN and CDR2 is SVGIG in the germline V gene (reference sequence). This CDR3 has 13 residues. With 6 bases clipped from V and 0 bases from J, the junction kept 2 bases outside the gene matches. The CDR3 sequence is CACDRVSGNTIYF. Here the CDR3 DNA reads TGTGCCTGTGACAGGGTCTCTGGAAACACCATATATTTT.

CDR3 loop: CASSYSGTGLSQPQHF. CDR3 DNA sequence: TGTGCCAGCAGTTACTCAGGGACAGGGCTTAGCCAGCCCCAGCATTTT. The genes are TRBV6-5 and TRBJ1-5; the match to TRBD1 covers 9 bases. This CDR3 is built from 16 residues. After removal of 0 bases from V and 7 bases from J, the junction contained 7 bases not matched to a gene. Germline CDR1 reads MNHEY; CDR2 reads SVGAGI.